This TCR beta chain was sequenced for a study of blood T cell repertoires in COVID-19 (dated by TCRdb to the early 2020s). General notes on the study: Collaborator samples came from the United States, Italy and Spain and covered acute and convalescent phases of COVID-19. Samples came from the ongoing ImmuneRACE study (first 160 participants) plus 1,254 subjects from 6 global collaborators. The repertoires were released in a freely available public database intended as a resource for research on the immune response to SARS-CoV-2. The material from the prospective study consisted of cDNA or gDNA derived from T cells, B-cell-depleted T cells, or PBMCs. The sample metadata nearly always contained a de-identified subject ID, COVID-19 status, age in years and sex. The dataset comprised deeply sampled blood TCRbeta repertoires from subjects exposed to, actively infected with, or recovered from COVID-19. Where available, HLA class I and class II types were taken from metadata supplied by the sample provider and were not determined by assay-based typing.

Whole blood was collected in K2EDTA tubes by collaborating institutions according to the institutions' own protocols. For TCRbeta analysis, collaborators shipped samples as frozen whole blood, isolated PBMCs, or DNA extracted from either of those sample types. This clone was observed a single time. Its antigen is currently not known. Base qualities were left out, and no much larger clone turns up one base away. Results and caveats for the whole study, not just this receptor: How much clinical and demographic metadata was included differed by source and by participant, and the metadata was provided uncurated.

TCRbeta CDR3 regions were amplified from genomic DNA using the immunoSEQ Assay, a bias-controlled multiplex PCR. In the authors' own workflow: The number of nucleated cells in each sample was estimated from the amplification of reference gene primers within the assay. To quantify the absolute abundance of each unique TCRbeta CDR3 rearrangement, sequence reads were collapsed and filtered. Productive Simpson clonality was computed per sample as the square root of Simpson's diversity index over productive rearrangements. In TCRdb, the immuneACCESS table is reduced to in-frame sequences with V and J assigned. These tables do not hold every clone; where another copy was compared, an unresolved V gene accounts for under half, and the others remain unexplained. V and J calls and clone size follow that table, whereas D and trimming were derived from the DNA. This sample lists 150,000 to 200,000 clones; around two thirds were detected once. The ten largest account for around 2.9% of the sample.

Looking up the germline V gene yields CDR1 MNHEY and CDR2 SVGAGI. The CDR3 runs 12 residues from the cysteine to the phenylalanine. This entry keeps only the CDR3 DNA: 36 bases, framed from base 1. V is shortened by 6 bases, J by 11 bases, and the region joining them spans 11 bases. Sequenced material: peripheral blood. The sequence links TRBV6-5 to TRBJ1-6, with the D gene not clear enough to name. This receptor was obtained from a woman aged 80 or over with acute or convalescent COVID-19. CDR3 loop: CASRLGSAPLHF. Read as DNA, the sequence is TGTGCCAGCAGGCTGGGTAGCGCACCCCTCCACTTT.